The 25 T cell receptor beta chains reported below all come from one sample, sequenced in a study of T cell changes during pregnancy in multiple sclerosis. Profiled with immunoSEQ multiplex PCR; TCRdb holds only in-frame clones, not every one. Of under 70,000 clones in the sample, about nine tenths were seen once. The source was peripheral blood, collected in the third trimester of pregnancy. Receptor source: a female donor in good health, enrolled as a control in a pregnancy study.

This chain links TRBV27 with TRBJ1-1, with TRBD1 matching over 7 bases. The CDR3 consists of 13 residues. J was trimmed by 8 bases and V by 4 bases; bases with no gene match: 7. The germline CDR1 and CDR2 sequences are MNHEY and SMNVEV (reference sequence). CDR3 residues: CASSSRGTAEAFF. The CDR3 DNA is TGTGCCAGCAGTTCAAGGGGGACAGCCGAAGCTTTCTTT.

The CDR3 is CASSQGGLAFYNEQFF. The CDR3, as DNA: TGTGCCAGCAGCCAAGGGGGACTAGCTTTCTACAATGAGCAGTTCTTC. The chain is built from TRBV14 and TRBJ2-1, with 9 bases fitting TRBD2. CDR1 is SGHDN, CDR2 FVKESK, per germline. This CDR3 comprises 16 residues. The junction had 4 bases not matched to a gene; V was cut back by 1 base and J by 3 bases.

The chain has TRBV7-2 and TRBJ2-3, with 11 bases fitting TRBD2. V lost 1 base to trimming and J lost 6 bases; unmatched junction nucleotides: 6. This CDR3 region has 16 residues. Germline V gene data show CDR1 as SGHTA and CDR2 as FQGNSA. CDR3 coding DNA: TGTGCCAGCAGCTTAGGGCGTAGCGGGGGGGAGGATACGCAGTATTTT. It specifies CASSLGRSGGEDTQYF. Based on the CDR3 plus reference TRBV7-2 and TRBJ2-3, the full variable domain is GAGVSQSPSNKVTEKGKDVELRCDPISGHTALYWYRQSLGQGLEFLIYFQGNSAPDKSGLPSDRFSAERTGGSVSTLTIQRTQQEDSAVYLCASSLGRSGGEDTQYFGPGTRLTVL.

The V call is TRBV5-5, the J call TRBJ2-2, with D unresolved. This CDR3 has 12 residues. Germline lookup yields CDR1 SGHKS and CDR2 YYEKEE (reference sequence). V lost 1 base and J 6 bases, leaving 4 bases between the germline ends. The CDR3 reads CASSLFAGELFF. The CDR3 DNA reads TGTGCCAGCAGCTTGTTCGCCGGGGAGCTGTTTTTT.

In nucleotides, the CDR3 is TGTGCCAGCATCCCTCGGGGAATTAGCACAGATACGCAGTATTTT. As protein: CASIPRGISTDTQYF. The chain combines TRBV7-9 with TRBJ2-3; a possible D gene is TRBD2 (5 bases). Germline lookup yields CDR1 SEHNR and CDR2 FQNEAQ (reference sequence). The ends were cut back, 7 bases at V and 0 bases at J, with 14 bases in the middle. The CDR3 contains 15 residues.

The chain carries TRBV6-5 and TRBJ2-1; possible D gene TRBD1, 6 bases. The germline V gene encodes CDR1 MNHEY and CDR2 SVGAGI. This CDR3 spans 16 amino acids. V lost 2 bases to trimming and J lost 0 bases, with 11 bases between them. The CDR3 sequence: CASSYSDRSSYNEQFF. The CDR3 nucleotides are TGTGCCAGCAGTTACAGCGACAGGAGCTCCTACAATGAGCAGTTCTTC.

The CDR3 nucleotides read TGTGCCACCCGGGAGCGACCAAACACCGGGGAGCTGTTTTTT. Protein product: CATRERPNTGELFF. V and J are TRBV6-1 and TRBJ2-2, with D maybe TRBD2 (6 bases). V gave up 10 bases and J gave up 2 bases, with 14 bases separating them. The CDR3 has 14 residues. From germline, CDR1 is MNHNS and CDR2 SASEGT.

The chain employs TRBV6-1 and TRBJ2-1, with 12 bases aligning to TRBD2. V trimming: 3 bases; J trimming: 7 bases; junction bases outside the gene matches: 10. This CDR3 spans 17 amino acids. In germline, CDR1 is MNHNS, CDR2 SASEGT. The CDR3 protein is CASSEASGGAAENEQFF. The CDR3 DNA reads TGTGCCAGCAGTGAGGCTAGCGGGGGGGCAGCGGAAAATGAGCAGTTCTTC.

The V and J genes are TRBV2 and TRBJ2-5; unclear D gene. V lost 1 base and J lost 3, with 6 bases in between. The CDR3 is made up of 13 amino acids. Germline CDR1 SNHLY, CDR2 FYNNEI. The CDR3 loop is CASSEGQKETQYF. The CDR3 DNA is TGTGCCAGCAGTGAAGGGCAGAAAGAGACCCAGTACTTC. Full variable domain (missing parts from reference TRBV2 and TRBJ2-5): EPEVTQTPSHQVTQMGQEVILRCVPISNHLYFYWYRQILGQKVEFLVSFYNNEISEKSEIFDDQFSVERPDGSNFTLKIRSTKLEDSAMYFCASSEGQKETQYFGPGTRLLVL.

This sequence joins TRBV6-5 and TRBJ1-2; D is perhaps TRBD1 (6 bases). Trimming shortened V by 0 bases and J by 6 bases, and 11 bases separated the two germline ends. Germline values: CDR1 MNHEY, CDR2 SVGAGI. The CDR3 consists of 14 residues. The CDR3 DNA sequence: TGTGCCAGCAGTTACTCTGGGGGCCTGGATGGCTACACCTTC. The encoded protein is CASSYSGGLDGYTF.

This chain connects TRBV29-1 to TRBJ1-1; possibly TRBD1 for D (5 bases). This CDR3 has 13 residues. Looked up from germline, CDR1 is SQVTM and CDR2 is ANQGSEA. The germline V and J ends were trimmed by 4 bases and 8 bases, with 17 bases remaining between them. CDR3: CSVGDRADGEAFF. In DNA, the CDR3 is TGCAGCGTTGGCGACAGAGCCGACGGAGAAGCTTTCTTT.

The chain carries TRBV7-2 and TRBJ2-2, with a weak D call TRBD1 (6 bases). Germline values: CDR1 SGHTA, CDR2 FQGNSA. Trimming cost V 8 bases and J 5 bases, with 15 bases left between them. The CDR3 covers 14 residues. The CDR3 nucleotides are TGTGCCAGCCAAGGACAGATGGGAACCGGGGAGCTGTTTTTT. Translation gives CASQGQMGTGELFF.

The chain joins TRBV5-6 to TRBJ1-6, with a tentative D call TRBD1 (5 bases). Germline CDR1 is SGHDT and CDR2 is YYEEEE. CDR3 length equals 14 residues. The ends were cut back, 2 bases at V and 7 bases at J, with 10 bases in the middle. In DNA, the CDR3 is TGTGCCAGCAGCTTTCGGGGGGTAAATTCACCCCTCCACTTT. This translates into CASSFRGVNSPLHF.

The chain uses TRBV30 and TRBJ2-7; 11 nucleotides align to TRBD1. This CDR3 has 14 residues. V shed 1 base and J 7 bases; nucleotides not matched to a gene: 6. Germline values: CDR1 GTSNPN, CDR2 SVGIG (reference sequence). In nucleotides, the CDR3 is TGTGCCTGGAGTGGCCGGGACAGGGGGGGGGAGCAGTACTTC. Translating gives CAWSGRDRGGEQYF.

The genes are TRBV7-8 and TRBJ2-7; D remains ambiguous. Trimming removed 2 bases at V and 4 bases at J, with 9 bases between. The CDR3 loop spans 13 amino acids. CDR1 SGHVS and CDR2 FQNEAQ come from the germline V gene. The CDR3 is CASSLLSTYEQYF. CDR3 sequence (DNA): TGTGCCAGCAGCTTACTCTCCACATACGAGCAGTACTTC.

The J gene is TRBJ1-1, the V gene TRBV5-1; 11 bases are a match to TRBD1. The CDR3 is 16 amino acids. CDR1 is SGHRS, CDR2 YFSETQ, per germline. V lost 3 bases and J lost 4; bases outside the gene matches: 8. The CDR3 bases are TGCGCCAGCAGCTCGAAACACGGGACAGGGGGCACTGAAGCTTTCTTT. This translates into CASSSKHGTGGTEAFF.

The gene calls are TRBV27 and TRBJ2-2, with TRBD2 matching over 9 bases. V dropped 2 bases and J dropped 7; count of bases not matched to a gene: 5. From germline, CDR1 is MNHEY and CDR2 SMNVEV (reference sequence). CDR3 length: 15 residues. The CDR3 DNA reads TGTGCCAGCAGTTTAGGCGGGGGGGCATACGGGGAGCTGTTTTTT. This codes for CASSLGGGAYGELFF.

This clone was observed a single time. The rearrangement links TRBV7-2 to TRBJ2-5, with 7 positions matching TRBD2. Trimming at V came to 5 bases and at J to 5 bases, leaving 5 bases not matched to a gene. CDR3 length equals 13 residues. CDR1 is SGHTA and CDR2 is FQGNSA in the germline V gene. The CDR3 nucleotides read TGTGCCAGCAGCCCGGGGGGTGGGGAGACCCAGTACTTC. The encoded protein is CASSPGGGETQYF.

V gene TRBV6-5 combines with J gene TRBJ2-2, with a weak D call TRBD1 (6 bases). The CDR3 extends over 15 amino acids. V shed 6 bases and J shed 1 base, with 12 bases lying between them. The germline gives CDR1 MNHEY, CDR2 SVGAGI. CDR3 nucleotide sequence: TGTGCCAGCAGCCGACAGGCAATGAACACCGGGGAGCTGTTTTTT. Residues: CASSRQAMNTGELFF.

The chain employs TRBV29-1 and TRBJ1-1; TRBD1 might be the D (6 bases). Germline-derived CDR1 and CDR2 are SQVTM and ANQGSEA. The V gene lost 6 bases and the J gene lost 0 bases, with 11 bases spanning the gap. The CDR3 has 13 residues. CDR3 residues: CSVGGQMNTEAFF. In DNA, the CDR3 is TGCAGCGTGGGGGGGCAGATGAACACTGAAGCTTTCTTT.

CDR3 residues: CSGHRGTGELFF. The CDR3, as DNA: TGCAGCGGCCACAGGGGCACCGGGGAGCTGTTTTTT. This chain uses TRBV29-1 with TRBJ2-2, with TRBD1 identical over 7 bases. CDR1 is SQVTM, CDR2 ANQGSEA, per germline. The junction had 3 bases not matched to a gene; V was cut back by 7 bases and J by 4 bases. The CDR3 contains 12 residues.

The chain couples TRBV15 to TRBJ2-7; D gene ambiguous. CDR3 length: 12 residues. Germline-derived CDR1 and CDR2 are LNHNV and YYDKDF (reference sequence). V lost 1 base to trimming and J lost 3 bases, with 4 bases between them. The CDR3 region is CATSRAGYEQYF. The CDR3 DNA reads TGTGCCACCAGCAGAGCGGGCTACGAGCAGTACTTC.

This chain joins TRBV9 and TRBJ1-1, with a weak D call TRBD1 (6 bases). The CDR3 contains 13 residues. The germline V gene encodes CDR1 SGDLS and CDR2 YYNGEE. The V gene lost 4 bases and the J gene lost 4 bases, with 11 bases spanning the gap. The CDR3 nucleotides read TGTGCCAGCAGCTCCCAAGGGGGCACTGAAGCTTTCTTT. Residues: CASSSQGGTEAFF.

The J gene is TRBJ1-6, the V gene TRBV27; D gene uncertain. Germline V gene lookup returns CDR1 MNHEY and CDR2 SMNVEV (reference sequence). Trimming left V 5 bases short and J 6 bases short, with 14 bases between. The CDR3 is 15 residues long. The CDR3: CASSKTEPRNSPLHF. In nucleotides, the CDR3 is TGTGCCAGCAGTAAGACGGAGCCGCGTAATTCACCCCTCCACTTT.

This clone has just one count. The rearrangement joins TRBV13 to TRBJ2-3; possibly TRBD1 for D (5 bases). Germline values: CDR1 PRHDT, CDR2 FYEKMQ (reference sequence). Trimming took off 4 bases at V and 11 bases at J, with 13 bases between the two ends. The CDR3 contains 12 residues. CDR3 protein: CASSSGQGKQYF. The CDR3 nucleotides read TGTGCCAGCAGCTCCGGTCAGGGAAAGCAGTATTTT.